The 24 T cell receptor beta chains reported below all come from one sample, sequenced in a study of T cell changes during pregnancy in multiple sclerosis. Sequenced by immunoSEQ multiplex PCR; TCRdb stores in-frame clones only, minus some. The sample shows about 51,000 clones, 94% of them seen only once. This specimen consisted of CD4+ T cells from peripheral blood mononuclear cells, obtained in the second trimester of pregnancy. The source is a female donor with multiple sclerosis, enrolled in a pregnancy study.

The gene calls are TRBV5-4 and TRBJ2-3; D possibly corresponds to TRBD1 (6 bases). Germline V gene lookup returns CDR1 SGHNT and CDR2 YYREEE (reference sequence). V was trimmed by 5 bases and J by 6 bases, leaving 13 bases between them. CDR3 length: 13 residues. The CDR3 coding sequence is TGTGCCAGCAGTCAGCCTAGGGGGGATACGCAGTATTTT. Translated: CASSQPRGDTQYF.

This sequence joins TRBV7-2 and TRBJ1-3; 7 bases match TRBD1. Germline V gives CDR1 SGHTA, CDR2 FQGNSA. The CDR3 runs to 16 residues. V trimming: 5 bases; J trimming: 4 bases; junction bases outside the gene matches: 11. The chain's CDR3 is CASSPSPRGTGNTIYF. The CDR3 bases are TGTGCCAGCAGCCCCTCTCCCAGGGGGACCGGAAACACCATATATTTT.

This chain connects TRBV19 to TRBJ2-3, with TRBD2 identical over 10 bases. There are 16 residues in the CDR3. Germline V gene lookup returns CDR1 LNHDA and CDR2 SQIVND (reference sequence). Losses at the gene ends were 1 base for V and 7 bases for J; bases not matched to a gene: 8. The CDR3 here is CASSIVVAGGGNTQYF. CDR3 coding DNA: TGTGCCAGTAGTATAGTAGTAGCGGGGGGTGGGAATACGCAGTATTTT.

CDR3 in amino acids: CAISRDRVDSEQFF. CDR3 DNA sequence: TGTGCCATCAGCCGGGACAGGGTGGACAGTGAGCAGTTCTTC. The J gene is TRBJ2-1, the V gene TRBV10-3; 9 nucleotides align to TRBD1. Germline lookup yields CDR1 ENHRY and CDR2 SYGVKD. Trimming took 6 bases from V and 9 from J; bases not matched to a gene: 9. The CDR3 length is 14 residues.

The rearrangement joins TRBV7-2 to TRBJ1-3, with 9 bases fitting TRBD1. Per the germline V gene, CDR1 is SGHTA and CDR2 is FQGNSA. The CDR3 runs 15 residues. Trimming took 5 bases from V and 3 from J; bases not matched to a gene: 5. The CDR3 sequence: CASSPGQGGGNTIYF. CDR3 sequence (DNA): TGTGCCAGCAGCCCGGGACAGGGAGGTGGAAACACCATATATTTT.

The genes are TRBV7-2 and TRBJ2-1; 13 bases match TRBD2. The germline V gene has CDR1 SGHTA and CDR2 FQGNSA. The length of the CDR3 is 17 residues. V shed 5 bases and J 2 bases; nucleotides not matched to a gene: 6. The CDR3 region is CASSPRTSGGTYNEQFF. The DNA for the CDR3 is TGTGCCAGCAGCCCGAGGACTAGCGGGGGAACCTACAATGAGCAGTTCTTC.

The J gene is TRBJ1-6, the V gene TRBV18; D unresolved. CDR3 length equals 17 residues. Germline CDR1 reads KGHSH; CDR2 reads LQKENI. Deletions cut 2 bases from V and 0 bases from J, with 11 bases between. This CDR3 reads CASSPYAESSYNSPLHF. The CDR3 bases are TGTGCCAGCTCACCATACGCAGAAAGCTCCTATAATTCACCCCTCCACTTT. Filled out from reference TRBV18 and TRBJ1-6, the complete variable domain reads NAGVMQNPRHLVRRRGQEARLRCSPMKGHSHVYWYRQLPEEGLKFMVYLQKENIIDESGMPKERFSAEFPKEGPSILRIQQVVRGDSAAYFCASSPYAESSYNSPLHFGNGTRLTVT.

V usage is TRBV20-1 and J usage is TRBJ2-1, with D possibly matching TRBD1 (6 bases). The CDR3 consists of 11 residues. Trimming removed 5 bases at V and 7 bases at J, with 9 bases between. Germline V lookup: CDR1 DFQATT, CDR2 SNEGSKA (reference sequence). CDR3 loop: CSAYRENEQFF. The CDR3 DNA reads TGCAGTGCTTACAGGGAGAATGAGCAGTTCTTC.

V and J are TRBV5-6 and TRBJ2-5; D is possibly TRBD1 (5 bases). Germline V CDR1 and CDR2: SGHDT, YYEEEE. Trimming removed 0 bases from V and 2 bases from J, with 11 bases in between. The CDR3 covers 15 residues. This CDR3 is CASSLEATEQETQYF. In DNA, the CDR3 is TGTGCCAGCAGCTTGGAAGCGACAGAACAAGAGACCCAGTACTTC. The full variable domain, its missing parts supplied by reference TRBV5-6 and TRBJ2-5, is DAGVTQSPTHLIKTRGQQVTLRCSPKSGHDTVSWYQQALGQGPQFIFQYYEEEERQRGNFPDRFSGHQFPNYSSELNVNALLLGDSALYLCASSLEATEQETQYFGPGTRLLVL.

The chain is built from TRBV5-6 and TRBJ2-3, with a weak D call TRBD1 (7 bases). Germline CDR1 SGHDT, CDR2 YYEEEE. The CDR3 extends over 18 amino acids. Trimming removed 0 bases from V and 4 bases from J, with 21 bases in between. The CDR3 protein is CASSLAGQGEVGADTQYF. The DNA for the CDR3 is TGTGCCAGCAGCTTGGCGGGTCAGGGGGAGGTGGGTGCAGATACGCAGTATTTT.

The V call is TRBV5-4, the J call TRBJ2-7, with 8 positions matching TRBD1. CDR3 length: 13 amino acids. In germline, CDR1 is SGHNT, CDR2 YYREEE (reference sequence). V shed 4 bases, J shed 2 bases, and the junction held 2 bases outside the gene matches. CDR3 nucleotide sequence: TGTGCCAGCAGCCTACAGGGGGCCTACGAGCAGTACTTC. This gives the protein CASSLQGAYEQYF.

CDR3 region: CASSRLPGQNTEAFF. CDR3 bases: TGTGCCAGCAGCCGGTTACCTGGACAGAACACTGAAGCTTTCTTT. The chain has TRBV5-6 and TRBJ1-1, with a tentative D call TRBD1 (5 bases). Trimming took 4 bases from V and 1 from J, leaving 14 bases between them. Germline assignment: CDR1 SGHDT and CDR2 YYEEEE. This CDR3 region has 15 residues.

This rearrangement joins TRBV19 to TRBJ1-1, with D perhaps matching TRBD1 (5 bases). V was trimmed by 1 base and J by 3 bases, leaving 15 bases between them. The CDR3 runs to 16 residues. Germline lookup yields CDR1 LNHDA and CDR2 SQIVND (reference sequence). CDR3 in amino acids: CASSIGPGVVDTEAFF. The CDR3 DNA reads TGTGCCAGTAGTATAGGTCCGGGGGTCGTGGACACTGAAGCTTTCTTT.

For the CDR3, the DNA is TGTGCCAGCAGCGCCACAGGGAGCTCTGGAAACACCATATATTTT. Protein: CASSATGSSGNTIYF. This rearrangement joins TRBV9 to TRBJ1-3; D might be TRBD1 (6 bases). Trimming removed 3 bases at V and 0 bases at J, with 10 bases between. Germline assignment: CDR1 SGDLS and CDR2 YYNGEE. The CDR3 consists of 15 residues.

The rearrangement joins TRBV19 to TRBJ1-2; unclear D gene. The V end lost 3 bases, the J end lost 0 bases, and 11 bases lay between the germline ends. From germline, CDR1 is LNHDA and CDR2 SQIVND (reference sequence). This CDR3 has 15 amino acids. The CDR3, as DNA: TGTGCCAGTAGTATTCTCACTACCCCTAACTATGGCTACACCTTC. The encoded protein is CASSILTTPNYGYTF.

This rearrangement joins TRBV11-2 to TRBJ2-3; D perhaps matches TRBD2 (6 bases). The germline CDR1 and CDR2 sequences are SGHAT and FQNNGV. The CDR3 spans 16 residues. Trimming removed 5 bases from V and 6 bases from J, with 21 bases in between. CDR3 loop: CASSAYLVGGADTQYF. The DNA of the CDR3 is TGTGCCAGCAGCGCCTACCTCGTGGGGGGAGCTGATACGCAGTATTTT.

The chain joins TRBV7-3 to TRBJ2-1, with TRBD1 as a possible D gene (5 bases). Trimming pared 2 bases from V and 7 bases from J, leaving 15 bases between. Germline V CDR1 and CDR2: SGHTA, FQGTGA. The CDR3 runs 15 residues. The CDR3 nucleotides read TGTGCCAGCAGCTTACAAGGGGCGGTTGGGAATGAGCAGTTCTTC. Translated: CASSLQGAVGNEQFF.

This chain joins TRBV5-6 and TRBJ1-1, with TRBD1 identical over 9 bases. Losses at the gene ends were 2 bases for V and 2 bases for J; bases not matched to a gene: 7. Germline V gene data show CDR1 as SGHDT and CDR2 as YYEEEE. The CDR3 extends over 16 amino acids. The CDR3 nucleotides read TGTGCCAGCAGCTTTTGGGGGACAGGGACAAACACTGAAGCTTTCTTT. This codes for CASSFWGTGTNTEAFF.

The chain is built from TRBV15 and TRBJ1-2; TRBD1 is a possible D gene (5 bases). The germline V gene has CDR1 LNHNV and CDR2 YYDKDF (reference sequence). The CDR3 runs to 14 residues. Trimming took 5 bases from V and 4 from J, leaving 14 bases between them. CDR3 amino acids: CATSPPRRGYGYTF. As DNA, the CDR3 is TGTGCCACCAGCCCCCCTCGGAGGGGCTATGGCTACACCTTC.

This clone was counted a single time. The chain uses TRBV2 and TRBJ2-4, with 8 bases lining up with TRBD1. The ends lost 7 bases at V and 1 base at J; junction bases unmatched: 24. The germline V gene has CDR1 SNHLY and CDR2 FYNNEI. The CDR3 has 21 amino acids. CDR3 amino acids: CASNPPHLGQEAGWAKNIQYF. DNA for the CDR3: TGTGCCAGCAATCCACCCCATCTGGGACAGGAAGCCGGTTGGGCCAAAAACATTCAGTACTTC.

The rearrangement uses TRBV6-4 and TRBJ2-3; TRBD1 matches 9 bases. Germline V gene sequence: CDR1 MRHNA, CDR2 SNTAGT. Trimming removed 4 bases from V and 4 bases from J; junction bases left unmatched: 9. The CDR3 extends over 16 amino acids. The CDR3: CASSVEGTGTSDTQYF. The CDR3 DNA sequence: TGTGCCAGCAGTGTCGAGGGGACAGGGACATCAGATACGCAGTATTTT.

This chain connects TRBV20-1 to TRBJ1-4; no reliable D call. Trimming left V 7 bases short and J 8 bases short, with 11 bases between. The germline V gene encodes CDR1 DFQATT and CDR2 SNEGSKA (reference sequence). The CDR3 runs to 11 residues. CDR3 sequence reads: CSGRWAEKLFF. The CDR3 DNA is TGCAGTGGCCGGTGGGCAGAAAAACTGTTTTTT.

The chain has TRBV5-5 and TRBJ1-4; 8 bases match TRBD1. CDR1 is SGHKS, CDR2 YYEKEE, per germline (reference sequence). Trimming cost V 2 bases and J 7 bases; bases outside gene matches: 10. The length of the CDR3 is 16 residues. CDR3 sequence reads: CASSFPGARGLEKLFF. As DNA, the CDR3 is TGTGCCAGCAGCTTTCCAGGCGCCAGGGGGCTTGAAAAACTGTTTTTT.

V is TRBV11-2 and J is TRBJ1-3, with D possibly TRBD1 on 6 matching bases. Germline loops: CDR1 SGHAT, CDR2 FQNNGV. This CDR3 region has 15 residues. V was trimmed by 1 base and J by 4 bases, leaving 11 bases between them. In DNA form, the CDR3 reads TGTGCCAGCAGCTTAGCTGGGGGCAAAGGAAACACCATATATTTT. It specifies CASSLAGGKGNTIYF.